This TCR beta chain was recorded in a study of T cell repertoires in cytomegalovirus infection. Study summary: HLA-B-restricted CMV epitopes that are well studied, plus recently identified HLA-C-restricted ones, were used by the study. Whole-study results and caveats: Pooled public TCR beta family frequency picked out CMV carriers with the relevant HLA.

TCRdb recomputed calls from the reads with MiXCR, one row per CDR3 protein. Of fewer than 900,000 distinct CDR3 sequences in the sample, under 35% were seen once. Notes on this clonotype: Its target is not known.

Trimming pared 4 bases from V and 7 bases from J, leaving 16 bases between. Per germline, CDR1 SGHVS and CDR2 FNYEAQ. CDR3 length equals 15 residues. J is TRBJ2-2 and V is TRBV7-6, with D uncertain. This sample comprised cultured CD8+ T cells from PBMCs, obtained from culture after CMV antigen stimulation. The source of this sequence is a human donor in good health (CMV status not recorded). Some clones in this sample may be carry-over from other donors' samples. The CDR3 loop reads CASSSPTRASGELFF. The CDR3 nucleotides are TGTGCCAGCAGCTCGCCCACAAGGGCGAGCGGGGAGCTGTTTTTT.